This TCR beta chain originates from a study of CD8 T cells in ankylosing spondylitis. Quantitative 5'-RACE with molecular barcodes produced the TCR beta libraries. TCRdb re-analysed the 5' RACE reads in MiXCR, keeping a single row per CDR3 protein. The data contain about 210,000 distinct CDR3 sequences, more than 5.5% of them seen just once; the ten biggest clones take up 13% to 15%. Germline CDR1 SGHDT, CDR2 YYEEEE. Trimming stripped 0 bases from V and 1 base from J, with 7 bases between. This CDR3 has 14 residues. This clonotype has a handful of counts. Antigen: not known. Findings of the study overall: Significantly higher representation of disease-linked clones was reported for matched ankylosing spondylitis synovial fluid. Fewer than 10 highly homologous variants made up a TCR beta motif that seemed to typify ankylosing spondylitis blood. Clones linked to disease, bearing a CD8+ phenotype, were relatively rare in peripheral blood. Several of the motif variants were reported before in synovial fluid and blood from reactive arthritis.

The receptor was derived from a male donor with ankylosing spondylitis. What was sequenced was blood, either unsorted or a sorted T cell fraction (not recorded which). The chain is built from TRBV5-6 and TRBJ2-5; D is undetermined. The CDR3 nucleotides are TGTGCCAGCAGCTTGGAGAGAAGCCAAGAGACCCAGTACTTC. This gives the protein CASSLERSQETQYF.